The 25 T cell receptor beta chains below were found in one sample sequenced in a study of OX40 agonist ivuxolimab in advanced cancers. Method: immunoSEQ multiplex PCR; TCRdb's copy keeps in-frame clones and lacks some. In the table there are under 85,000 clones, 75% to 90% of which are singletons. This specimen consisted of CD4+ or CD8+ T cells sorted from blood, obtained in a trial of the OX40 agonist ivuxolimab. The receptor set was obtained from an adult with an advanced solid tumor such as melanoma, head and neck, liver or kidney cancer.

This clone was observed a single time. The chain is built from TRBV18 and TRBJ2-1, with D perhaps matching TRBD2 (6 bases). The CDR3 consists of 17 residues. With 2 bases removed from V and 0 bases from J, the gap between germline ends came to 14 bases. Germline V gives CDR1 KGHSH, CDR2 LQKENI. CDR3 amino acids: CASSPFGTGSSYNEQFF. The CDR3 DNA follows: TGTGCCAGCTCACCATTTGGTACCGGGAGCTCCTACAATGAGCAGTTCTTC.

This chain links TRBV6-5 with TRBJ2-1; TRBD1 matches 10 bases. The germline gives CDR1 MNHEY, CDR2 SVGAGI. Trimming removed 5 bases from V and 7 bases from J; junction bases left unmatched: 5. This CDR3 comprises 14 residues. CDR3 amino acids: CASSKTGGRNEQFF. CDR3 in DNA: TGTGCCAGCAGTAAGACAGGGGGCCGGAATGAGCAGTTCTTC.

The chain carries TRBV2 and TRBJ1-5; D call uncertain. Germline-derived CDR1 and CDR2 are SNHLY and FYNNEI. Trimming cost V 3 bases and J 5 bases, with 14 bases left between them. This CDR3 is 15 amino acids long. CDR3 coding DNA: TGTGCCAGCAGTGACGCAAGGGCAGGTTATCAGCCCCAGCATTTT. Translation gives CASSDARAGYQPQHF.

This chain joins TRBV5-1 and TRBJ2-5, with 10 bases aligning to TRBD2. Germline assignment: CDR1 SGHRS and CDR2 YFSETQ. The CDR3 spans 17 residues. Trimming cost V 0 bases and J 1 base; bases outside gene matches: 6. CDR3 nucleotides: TGCGCCAGCAGCTTGGGGGTTAGCGGGGGGACCCAAGAGACCCAGTACTTC. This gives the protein CASSLGVSGGTQETQYF.

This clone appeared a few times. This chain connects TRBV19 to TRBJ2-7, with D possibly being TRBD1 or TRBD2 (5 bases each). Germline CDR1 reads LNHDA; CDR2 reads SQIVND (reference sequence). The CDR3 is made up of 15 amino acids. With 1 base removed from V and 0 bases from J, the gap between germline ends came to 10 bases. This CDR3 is CASSIGDASSYEQYF. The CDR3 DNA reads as TGTGCCAGTAGTATAGGGGACGCCAGCTCCTACGAGCAGTACTTC. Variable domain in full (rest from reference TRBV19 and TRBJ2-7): DGGITQSPKYLFRKEGQNVTLSCEQNLNHDAMYWYRQDPGQGLRLIYYSQIVNDFQKGDIAEGYSVSREKKESFPLTVTSAQKNPTAFYLCASSIGDASSYEQYFGPGTRLTVT.

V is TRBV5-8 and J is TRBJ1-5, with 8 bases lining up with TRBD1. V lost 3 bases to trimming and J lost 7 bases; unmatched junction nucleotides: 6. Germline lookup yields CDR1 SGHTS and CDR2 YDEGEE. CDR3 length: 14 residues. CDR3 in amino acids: CASSSTGAGQPQHF. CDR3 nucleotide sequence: TGTGCCAGCAGCTCGACAGGGGCGGGGCAGCCCCAGCATTTT.

The CDR3 region is CASSFTSGQTSEQYF. The DNA for the CDR3 is TGTGCCAGCAGCTTTACTAGCGGGCAGACCTCCGAGCAGTACTTC. The chain combines TRBV11-3 with TRBJ2-7; 9 bases fit TRBD2. CDR3 length equals 15 residues. Germline CDR1 is SGHNT and CDR2 is YENEEA. V gave up 3 bases and J gave up 6 bases; unmatched junction bases: 9.

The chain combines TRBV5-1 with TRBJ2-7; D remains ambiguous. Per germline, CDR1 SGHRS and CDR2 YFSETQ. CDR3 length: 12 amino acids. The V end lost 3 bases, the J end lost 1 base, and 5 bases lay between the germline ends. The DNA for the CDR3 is TGCGCCAGCAGCTCAGAGTCCTACGAGCAGTACTTC. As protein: CASSSESYEQYF. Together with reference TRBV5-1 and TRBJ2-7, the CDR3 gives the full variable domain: KAGVTQTPRYLIKTRGQQVTLSCSPISGHRSVSWYQQTPGQGLQFLFEYFSETQRNKGNFPGRFSGRQFSNSRSEMNVSTLELGDSALYLCASSSESYEQYFGPGTRLTVT.

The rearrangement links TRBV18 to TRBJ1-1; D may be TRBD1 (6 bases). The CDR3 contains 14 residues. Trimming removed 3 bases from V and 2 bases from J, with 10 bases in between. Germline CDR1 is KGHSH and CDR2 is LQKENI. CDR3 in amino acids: CASSPTDRNTEAFF. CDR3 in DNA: TGTGCCAGCTCACCTACGGACAGAAACACTGAAGCTTTCTTT. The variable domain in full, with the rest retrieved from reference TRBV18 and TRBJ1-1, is NAGVMQNPRHLVRRRGQEARLRCSPMKGHSHVYWYRQLPEEGLKFMVYLQKENIIDESGMPKERFSAEFPKEGPSILRIQQVVRGDSAAYFCASSPTDRNTEAFFGQGTRLTVV.

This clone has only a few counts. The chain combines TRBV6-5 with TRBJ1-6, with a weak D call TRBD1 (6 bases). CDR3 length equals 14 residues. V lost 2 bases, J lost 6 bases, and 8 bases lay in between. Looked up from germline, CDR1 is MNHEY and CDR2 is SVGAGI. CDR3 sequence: CASSYAQGNSPLHF. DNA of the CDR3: TGTGCCAGCAGTTACGCACAGGGTAATTCACCCCTCCACTTT.

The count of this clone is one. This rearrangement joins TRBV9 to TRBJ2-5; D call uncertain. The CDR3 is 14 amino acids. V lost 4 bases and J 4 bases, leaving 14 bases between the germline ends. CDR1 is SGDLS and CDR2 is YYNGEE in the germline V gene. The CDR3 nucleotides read TGTGCCAGCAGCTTTGACAAGGGCGGAGAGACCCAGTACTTC. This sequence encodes CASSFDKGGETQYF.

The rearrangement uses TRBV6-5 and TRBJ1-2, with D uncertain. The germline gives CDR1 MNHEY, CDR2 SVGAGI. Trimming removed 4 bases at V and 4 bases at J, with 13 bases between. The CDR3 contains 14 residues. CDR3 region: CASSSSEGSYGYTF. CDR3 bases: TGTGCCAGCAGTTCCTCGGAGGGTAGCTATGGCTACACCTTC.

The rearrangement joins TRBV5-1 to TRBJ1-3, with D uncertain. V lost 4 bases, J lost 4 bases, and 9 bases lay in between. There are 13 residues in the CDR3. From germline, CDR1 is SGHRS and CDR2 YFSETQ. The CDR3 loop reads CASSPDGGNTIYF. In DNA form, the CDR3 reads TGCGCCAGCAGCCCGGACGGAGGAAACACCATATATTTT.

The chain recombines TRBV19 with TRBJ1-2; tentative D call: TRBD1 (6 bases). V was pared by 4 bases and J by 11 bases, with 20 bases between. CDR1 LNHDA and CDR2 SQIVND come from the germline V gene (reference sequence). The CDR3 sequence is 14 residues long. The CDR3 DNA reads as TGTGCCAGTAGTACAGGGGCCCGCTTTAAGGAGTACACCTTC. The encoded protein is CASSTGARFKEYTF.

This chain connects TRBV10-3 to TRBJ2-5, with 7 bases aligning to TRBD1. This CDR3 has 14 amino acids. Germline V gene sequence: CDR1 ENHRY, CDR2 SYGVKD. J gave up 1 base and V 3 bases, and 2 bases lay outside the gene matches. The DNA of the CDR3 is TGTGCCATCAGTGAACGACAGGGCCAAGAGACCCAGTACTTC. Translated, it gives CAISERQGQETQYF.

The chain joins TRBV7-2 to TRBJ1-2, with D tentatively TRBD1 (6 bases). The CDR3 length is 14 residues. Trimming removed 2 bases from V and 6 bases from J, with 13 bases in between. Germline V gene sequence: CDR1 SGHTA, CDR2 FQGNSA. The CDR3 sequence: CASSLSGGADGYTF. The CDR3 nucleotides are TGTGCCAGCAGCTTATCTGGGGGCGCGGATGGCTACACCTTC.

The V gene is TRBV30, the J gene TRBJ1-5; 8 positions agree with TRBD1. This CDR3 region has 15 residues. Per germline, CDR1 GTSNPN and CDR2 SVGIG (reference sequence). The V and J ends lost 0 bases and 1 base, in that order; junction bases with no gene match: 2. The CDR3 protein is CAWSVQGGSNQPQHF. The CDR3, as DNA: TGTGCCTGGAGTGTACAGGGGGGGAGCAATCAGCCCCAGCATTTT.

The DNA for the CDR3 is TGCAGCGTTAAGGACAGGGTGAATAATGAAAAACTGTTTTTT. This translates into CSVKDRVNNEKLFF. The rearrangement joins TRBV29-1 to TRBJ1-4; TRBD1 matches 8 bases. In germline, CDR1 is SQVTM, CDR2 ANQGSEA. The CDR3 length is 14 residues. J gave up 4 bases and V 5 bases, and 6 bases lay outside the gene matches. The full variable domain, in which reference TRBV29-1 and TRBJ1-4 provide the parts outside the CDR3, is SAVISQKPSRDICQRGTSLTIQCQVDSQVTMMFWYRQQPGQSLTLIATANQGSEATYESGFVIDKFPISRPNLTFSTLTVSNMSPEDSSIYLCSVKDRVNNEKLFFGSGTQLSVL.

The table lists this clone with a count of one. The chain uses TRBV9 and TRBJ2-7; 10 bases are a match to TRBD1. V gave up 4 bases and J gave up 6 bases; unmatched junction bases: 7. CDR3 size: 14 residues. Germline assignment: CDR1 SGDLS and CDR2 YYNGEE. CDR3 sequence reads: CASSSRDRGPEQYF. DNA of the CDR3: TGTGCCAGCAGCTCCCGGGACAGGGGACCCGAGCAGTACTTC. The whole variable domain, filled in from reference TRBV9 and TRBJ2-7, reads DSGVTQTPKHLITATGQRVTLRCSPRSGDLSVYWYQQSLDQGLQFLIQYYNGEERAKGNILERFSAQQFPDLHSELNLSSLELGDSALYFCASSSRDRGPEQYFGPGTRLTVT.

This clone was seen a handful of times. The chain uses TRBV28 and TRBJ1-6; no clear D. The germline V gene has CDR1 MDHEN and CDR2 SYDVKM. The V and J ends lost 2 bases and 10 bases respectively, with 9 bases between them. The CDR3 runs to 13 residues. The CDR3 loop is CASSLTGRSPLHF. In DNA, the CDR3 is TGTGCCAGCAGTTTAACTGGCCGCTCACCCCTCCACTTT.

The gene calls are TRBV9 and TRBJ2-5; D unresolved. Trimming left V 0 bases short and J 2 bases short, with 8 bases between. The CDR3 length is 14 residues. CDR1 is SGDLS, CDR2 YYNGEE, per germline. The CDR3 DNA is TGTGCCAGCAGCGTAGTAGGGCAACAAGAGACCCAGTACTTC. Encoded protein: CASSVVGQQETQYF.

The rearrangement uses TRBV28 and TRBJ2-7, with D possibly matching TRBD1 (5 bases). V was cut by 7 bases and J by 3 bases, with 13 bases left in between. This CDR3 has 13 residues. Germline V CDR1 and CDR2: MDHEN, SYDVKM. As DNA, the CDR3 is TGTGCCAGCACAAAGGGGCGGAACTACGAGCAGTACTTC. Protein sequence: CASTKGRNYEQYF.

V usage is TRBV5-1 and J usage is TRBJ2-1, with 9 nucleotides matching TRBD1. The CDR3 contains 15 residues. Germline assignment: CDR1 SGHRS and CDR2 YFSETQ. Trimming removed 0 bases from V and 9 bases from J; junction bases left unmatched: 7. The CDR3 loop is CASSLGTGASGEQFF. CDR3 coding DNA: TGCGCCAGCAGCTTGGGGACAGGGGCCTCTGGTGAGCAGTTCTTC.

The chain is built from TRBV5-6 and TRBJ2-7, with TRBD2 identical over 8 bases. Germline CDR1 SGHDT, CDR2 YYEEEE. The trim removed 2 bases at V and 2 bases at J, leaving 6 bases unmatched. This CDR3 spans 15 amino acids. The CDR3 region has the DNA TGTGCCAGCAGCTTCCGTACGGGGGGGCCCTACGAGCAGTACTTC. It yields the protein CASSFRTGGPYEQYF.

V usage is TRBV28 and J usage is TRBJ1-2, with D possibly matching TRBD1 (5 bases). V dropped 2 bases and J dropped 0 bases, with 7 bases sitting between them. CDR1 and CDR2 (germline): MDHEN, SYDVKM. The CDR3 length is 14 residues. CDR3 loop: CASSLTGPNYGYTF. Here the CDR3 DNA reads TGTGCCAGCAGTTTAACAGGCCCTAACTATGGCTACACCTTC.